One and the same sample provided the 14 T cell receptor beta chains below, sequenced in a study of blood T cells in healthy people across ages. Primers used in a second PCR of roughly 7 to 12 cycles were a sample-barcoded 5' primer and a J-beta primer mix. TCRdb ran MiXCR on the 5' RACE reads and lists one entry per CDR3 protein. The sample records about 680,000 distinct CDR3 sequences, more than 40% being singletons. The sample comprised blood. The receptor set was obtained from a woman aged 60-70 years in good health.

The chain carries TRBV6-2 or TRBV6-3 and TRBJ2-7, with D perhaps TRBD1 or TRBD2 (5 bases each). Germline V gene data show CDR1 as MNHEY and CDR2 as SVGEGT. V shed 0 bases and J shed 4 bases, with 16 bases lying between them. The CDR3 sequence is 16 residues long. CDR3 coding DNA: TGTGCCAGCAGTTACTCGAACCGGGACCACTCTTACGAGCAGTACTTC. This gives the protein CASSYSNRDHSYEQYF.

This clonotype turned up a few times. The rearrangement joins TRBV29-1 to TRBJ1-1, with 7 positions matching TRBD1. Germline V lookup: CDR1 SQVTM, CDR2 ANQGSEA. This CDR3 is built from 12 residues. J was trimmed by 4 bases and V by 7 bases; bases with no gene match: 6. The CDR3, as DNA: TGCAGCGCTAGGGCAGGGGGCACTGAAGCTTTCTTT. This encodes CSARAGGTEAFF.

This clonotype was seen a few times. This chain links TRBV7-6 with TRBJ2-7; 7 bases fit TRBD2. CDR3 length equals 15 residues. Germline assignment: CDR1 SGHVS and CDR2 FNYEAQ. The trim removed 5 bases at V and 2 bases at J, leaving 9 bases unmatched. The CDR3: CASSPTSRRTYEQYF. DNA for the CDR3: TGTGCCAGCAGCCCGACTAGCCGGAGGACCTACGAGCAGTACTTC.

This clonotype was found a few times. The junction does not match germline at one end; this may be a read error. The rearrangement links TRBV6-1 to TRBJ2-7; either TRBD1 or TRBD2 may fit D (6 bases each). Germline CDR1 and CDR2: MNHNS and SASEGT. This CDR3 contains 14 residues. In nucleotides, the CDR3 is TGTGCCAGCAGTTTGTCCACGGGGGCACGCGAGCAGTACTTT. Translated, it gives CASSLSTGAREQYF.

On this clonotype itself: A clone one base away is much larger, so this may be a read error. The rearrangement joins TRBV3-1 to TRBJ2-7; 10 bases fit TRBD1. The J call is uncertain, as TRBJ2-5 better fits the DNA end. Germline loops: CDR1 LGHDT, CDR2 YNNKEL (reference sequence). The CDR3 is 17 residues long. CDR3: CASSQNGQGGRWKTQYF. The CDR3 DNA is TGTGCCAGCAGCCAAAATGGACAGGGGGGTAGGTGGAAGACCCAGTACTTC.

This clonotype turned up a few times. The rearrangement uses TRBV20-1 and TRBJ2-3; D call uncertain. Germline loops: CDR1 DFQATT, CDR2 SNEGSKA (reference sequence). Trimming stripped 6 bases from V and 5 bases from J, with 12 bases between. CDR3 length: 12 amino acids. CDR3 amino acids: CSAPQTLDTQYF. The CDR3 DNA reads as TGCAGTGCGCCTCAGACCTTAGATACGCAGTATTTT.

In this sample, this clonotype turned up a few times. This chain joins TRBV6-2 or TRBV6-3 and TRBJ2-7; TRBD2 agrees at 10 bases. The germline CDR1 and CDR2 sequences are MNHEY and SVGEGT. V was pared by 7 bases and J by 1 base, with 7 bases of the junction left unmatched. The CDR3 length is 15 residues. CDR3 nucleotides: TGTGCCAGCAACGGACTAGCGGAGCCATCCTACGAGCAGTACTTC. Translating it yields CASNGLAEPSYEQYF.

This chain connects TRBV20-1 to TRBJ2-2; TRBD1 aligns across 10 bases. The CDR3 runs 14 residues. The germline CDR1 and CDR2 sequences are DFQATT and SNEGSKA (reference sequence). The V and J ends lost 0 bases and 6 bases, in that order; junction bases with no gene match: 1. The CDR3 nucleotides read TGCAGTGCTAGAGAAGGGACAGGGGCCGGGGAGCTGTTTTTT. Encoded protein: CSAREGTGAGELFF.

The gene calls are TRBV12-3 or TRBV12-4 and TRBJ1-6; D remains unclear. This CDR3 is built from 13 residues. The V gene lost 4 bases and the J gene lost 3 bases, with 4 bases spanning the gap. The chain's CDR3 is CASSWDYNSPLHF. The CDR3 bases are TGTGCCAGCAGTTGGGACTATAATTCACCCCTCCACTTT.

This clonotype was seen repeatedly, ten times or more. This chain uses TRBV29-1 with TRBJ2-3; the D gene is possibly TRBD2 (5 bases). The CDR3 consists of 14 residues. Trimming removed 2 bases at V and 1 base at J, with 10 bases between. The germline gives CDR1 SQVTM, CDR2 ANQGSEA. In nucleotides, the CDR3 is TGCAGCGTTGAAACCAGCGGAGGCACAGATACGCAGTATTTT. Its translation: CSVETSGGTDTQYF.

This clonotype has just a few counts. The V gene is TRBV7-9, the J gene TRBJ2-7; TRBD2 agrees at 8 bases. V lost 3 bases, J lost 2 bases, and 6 bases stayed unmatched. The V gene's germline CDR1 is SEHNR and CDR2 FQNEAQ (reference sequence). The CDR3 spans 15 residues. This chain's CDR3 is CASSFDGRATYEQYF. The CDR3 nucleotides are TGTGCCAGCAGCTTTGACGGGAGGGCTACCTACGAGCAGTACTTC.

The chain uses TRBV15 and TRBJ2-1; no reliable D call. This CDR3 region has 13 residues. The germline V gene encodes CDR1 LNHNV and CDR2 YYDKDF (reference sequence). V was clipped by 0 bases and J by 7 bases, with 7 bases between them. The CDR3 DNA reads as TGTGCCACCAGCAGAGAGGCTCTAAATGAGCAGTTCTTC. It specifies CATSREALNEQFF.

CDR3 sequence (DNA): TGTGCCAGCAGTGAATATGGGGGACAGGGGACCTATGGCTACACCTTC. As protein: CASSEYGGQGTYGYTF. The V call is TRBV25-1, the J call TRBJ1-2; 10 bases fit TRBD1. The length of the CDR3 is 16 residues. The trim removed 0 bases at V and 4 bases at J, leaving 5 bases unmatched. The germline gives CDR1 MGHDK, CDR2 SYGVNS.

This chain connects TRBV5-6 to TRBJ2-2; TRBD2 matches at 7 bases. This CDR3 spans 16 amino acids. The germline V gene has CDR1 SGHDT and CDR2 YYEEEE. V shed 2 bases and J 7 bases; nucleotides not matched to a gene: 11. CDR3: CASSFRATGGNGELFF. The CDR3 region has the DNA TGTGCCAGCAGCTTTCGGGCCACGGGAGGTAACGGGGAGCTGTTTTTT. Looking up the rest from reference TRBV5-6 and TRBJ2-2 gives the full variable domain: DAGVTQSPTHLIKTRGQQVTLRCSPKSGHDTVSWYQQALGQGPQFIFQYYEEEERQRGNFPDRFSGHQFPNYSSELNVNALLLGDSALYLCASSFRATGGNGELFFGEGSRLTVL.